Listed below are T cell receptor beta chains from one sample, sequenced in a study of PD-1 blockade in classical Hodgkin lymphoma. Sequenced by immunoSEQ multiplex PCR; TCRdb stores in-frame clones only, minus some. The sample consists of about 8,500 clones, around 82% of them appearing once. The specimen was CD4+ T cells from blood, collected at baseline. The receptors originated from a human donor with classical Hodgkin lymphoma. The CDR3 runs from the conserved cysteine through the conserved F or W. A D gene is named only where the DNA matches it firmly. Expanded clones get a size class; other rows say once, few or many, or leave the size out.

>TRBV7-2|TRBJ2-7|.|.
TGTGCCAGCAGCTTGGGGGGACGAACCTACGAGCAGTACTTC
CASSLGGRTYEQYF
>TRBV2|TRBJ2-3|.|.
TGTGCCAGCACGGGGGCAGATACGCAGTATTTT
CASTGADTQYF
>TRBV2|TRBJ1-3|.|.
TGTGCCAGCAGTGAACCGGGGGGCCTCTCTGGAAACACCATATATTTT
CASSEPGGLSGNTIYF
>TRBV27|TRBJ1-5|.|.
TGTGCCAGCAGTTTAAGGGGTGGCAATCAGCCCCAGCATTTT
CASSLRGGNQPQHF
>TRBV29-1|TRBJ2-1|.|.
TGCAGCGTTGGGGTACTGGCTAACAATGAGCAGTTCTTC
CSVGVLANNEQFF
>TRBV11-2|TRBJ2-1|.|once
TGTGCCAGCAGCTACCGGGACACGATCAATGAGCAGTTCTTC
CASSYRDTINEQFF
>TRBV5-3|TRBJ2-3|TRBD2|.
TGTGCCAGAAGCCCCGGGACTAGCGGGGGAGGTCCAGATACGCAGTATTTT
CARSPGTSGGGPDTQYF
>TRBV5-1|TRBJ2-7|.|few
TGCGCCAGCAGCTTGGAGGGGGTCGACGAGCAGTACTTC
CASSLEGVDEQYF
>TRBV30|TRBJ2-2|.|.
TGTGCCTGGAGTGTACTGACTTTTACCGGGGAGCTGTTTTTT
CAWSVLTFTGELFF
>TRBV5-1|TRBJ2-7|TRBD2|.
TGCGCCAGCAGCTTGGTGGGGGAGGGCCTCGACGAGCAGTACTTC
CASSLVGEGLDEQYF
>TRBV28|TRBJ2-4|.|.
TGTGCCAGCAGTTTATCTTCCCCAAACATTCAGTACTTC
CASSLSSPNIQYF
>TRBV25-1|TRBJ2-5|.|once
TGTGCCAGCAGTGCTGCGGGCTGGTACCAAGAGACCCAGTACTTC
CASSAAGWYQETQYF
>TRBV6-1|TRBJ1-2|.|.
TGTGCCAGTACCACGGACTATGGCTACACCTTC
CASTTDYGYTF
>TRBV2|TRBJ2-3|TRBD1|.
TGTGCCAGCAAAGGGACAGGGGGGGTTGGGACGCAGTATTTT
CASKGTGGVGTQYF
>TRBV6-1|TRBJ2-3|.|.
TGTGCCAGCAGTGTTTGGAAGACAGATACGCAGTATTTT
CASSVWKTDTQYF
>TRBV19|TRBJ2-5|.|.
TGTGCCAGTAGTAAGGTGGCAGATCCCCCGCGGGAGACCCAGTACTTC
CASSKVADPPRETQYF
>TRBV19|TRBJ1-1|TRBD1|.
TGTGCCAGTACCGACAGGGGGCTTTTCACTGAAGCTTTCTTT
CASTDRGLFTEAFF
>TRBV5-4|TRBJ2-7|.|.
TGTGCCAGCAGCTTGGAGGTAGGATCCTACGAGCAGTACTTC
CASSLEVGSYEQYF
>TRBV15|TRBJ2-7|.|.
TGTGCCACCAGCAGAGGAGGGTCCCGCTACGAGCAGTACTTC
CATSRGGSRYEQYF
>TRBV2|TRBJ2-7|.|.
TGTGCCAGCAGCAAAGACGTCGGTGAGCAGTACTTC
CASSKDVGEQYF
>TRBV6-5|TRBJ1-1|.|.
TGTGCCAGCAGTTACTCATGGGGTGGCACCACTGAAGCTTTCTTT
CASSYSWGGTTEAFF
>TRBV6-6|TRBJ1-5|.|.
TGTGCCAGCAGTCAGGGGAGAGGGAGCAATCAGCCCCAGCATTTT
CASSQGRGSNQPQHF
>TRBV5-1|TRBJ2-1|.|.
TGCGCCAGCAGCTTCGAGACCTACAATGAGCAGTTCTTC
CASSFETYNEQFF
>TRBV5-5|TRBJ2-7|TRBD1|few
TGTGCCAGCAGCTTAATACAGGGGGCAGGCGAGCAGTACTTC
CASSLIQGAGEQYF
>TRBV7-8|TRBJ1-2|TRBD1|few
TGTGCCAGCAGCTTAGGTCAGGGGGGCGGCTATGGCTACACCTTC
CASSLGQGGGYGYTF
>TRBV6-5|TRBJ1-5|.|.
TGTGCCAGCAGCTCACCGGGACTCCCTCAGCATTTT
CASSSPGLPQHF
>TRBV19|TRBJ1-4|.|.
TGTGCCAGTAGTACCCGAAGGGGAGGTGAAAAACTGTTTTTT
CASSTRRGGEKLFF
>TRBV19|TRBJ2-1|TRBD2|.
TGTGCCAGTAGTATAGGAGGGGGACTAGCGGGAGTTGGTGAGCAGTTCTTC
CASSIGGGLAGVGEQFF
>TRBV6-1|TRBJ2-2|.|.
TGTGCCAGCGTTTCGCTGTTAGGGGTCGGGGAGCTGTTTTTT
CASVSLLGVGELFF
>TRBV6-1|TRBJ2-3|.|.
TGTGCCAGCAGCGCCGGACCCACGAATACGCAGTATTTT
CASSAGPTNTQYF
>TRBV7-3|TRBJ2-2|.|.
TGTGCCAGCAGCGGTTCAACCGGGGAGCTGTTTTTT
CASSGSTGELFF
>TRBV6-1|TRBJ1-1|.|.
TGTGCCAGCAGCGAGACACTCATGAACACTGAAGCTTTCTTT
CASSETLMNTEAFF
>TRBV19|TRBJ2-3|TRBD2|.
TGTGCCAGTAGTGGGACTAGCGGGAGTATAGGTGATACGCAGTATTTT
CASSGTSGSIGDTQYF
>TRBV11-3|TRBJ2-7|TRBD2|.
TGTGCCAGCAGCTTACGGGGAGGGACTAACACCTACGAGCAGTACTTC
CASSLRGGTNTYEQYF
>TRBV6-6|TRBJ2-5|TRBD2|.
TGTGCCAGCAGTGGAACGACTAGCGGGAGGGCTGAGACCCAGTACTTC
CASSGTTSGRAETQYF
>TRBV18|TRBJ2-3|.|.
TGTGCCAGCTCATCTCTCACTACCTCCCTGAGCACAGATACGCAGTATTTT
CASSSLTTSLSTDTQYF
>TRBV18|TRBJ2-1|TRBD2|.
TGTGCCAGCTCACCGGGGACTAGGGTTTACAATGAGCAGTTCTTC
CASSPGTRVYNEQFF
>TRBV2|TRBJ2-3|.|.
TGTGCCAGCAGAGGTAGTCACACAGATACGCAGTATTTT
CASRGSHTDTQYF
>TRBV7-8|TRBJ1-3|.|few
TGTGCCAGCAGCTTGGGCCCCGGGCAGCCGGGCTCTGGAAACACCATATATTTT
CASSLGPGQPGSGNTIYF
>TRBV28|TRBJ2-7|.|.
TGTGCCAGCAGGGGCGGGGTCTCCTACGAGCAGTACTTC
CASRGGVSYEQYF
>TRBV14|TRBJ2-1|.|.
TGTGCCAGCAGCGAAGGTGTTGGCTACAATGAGCAGTTCTTC
CASSEGVGYNEQFF
>TRBV15|TRBJ2-4|.|.
TGTGCCACCAGCAGAGCACCTCAGGGTAACTCTAGAAACATTCAGTACTTC
CATSRAPQGNSRNIQYF
>TRBV5-1|TRBJ2-7|TRBD2|.
TGCGCCAGCAAGCTCGACGCGGGGGACTACGAGCAGTACTTC
CASKLDAGDYEQYF
>TRBV5-5|TRBJ1-6|.|.
TGTGCCAGCAGCGGCCGGGACGGGGGAAGCTCCTATAATTCACCCCTCCACTTT
CASSGRDGGSSYNSPLHF
>TRBV11-1|TRBJ2-1|.|.
TGTGCCAGCAGCTTACAAGGACAGCCCAATGAGCAGTTCTTC
CASSLQGQPNEQFF
>TRBV6-6|TRBJ1-1|.|.
TGTGCCAGCATAGAGGGTCTCGGAGCTTTCTTT
CASIEGLGAFF
>TRBV28|TRBJ2-2|.|.
TGTGCCAGCAGAAGGAGTGCGACCGGGGAGCTGTTTTTT
CASRRSATGELFF
>TRBV6-1|TRBJ2-7|.|.
TGTGCCAGCAGTGAAGCCTATTCCGGTCCGGCAGCCTCCTTCTACGAGCAGTACTTC
CASSEAYSGPAASFYEQYF
>TRBV19|TRBJ1-5|.|once
TGTGCCAGTAGATCAGGGTATAGCAATCAGCCCCAGCATTTT
CASRSGYSNQPQHF
>TRBV6-6|TRBJ2-7|TRBD1|.
TGTGCCAGCAGTAACTTGGGACAGGGTACTTACGAGCAGTACTTC
CASSNLGQGTYEQYF
>TRBV19|TRBJ1-4|.|.
TGTGCCAGTAGTAGAACCGCGGGGCTGCCTAATGAAAAACTGTTTTTT
CASSRTAGLPNEKLFF
>TRBV6-5|TRBJ2-2|TRBD2|once
TGTGCCAGCAGCCTAGCGGGAGGTCTAACCGGGGAGCTGTTTTTT
CASSLAGGLTGELFF
>TRBV10-3|TRBJ1-4|.|.
TGTGCCACCTCAGAGGGGCCCGGGAGGTTGCTGTTTTTT
CATSEGPGRLLFF
>TRBV6-1|TRBJ1-5|.|few
TGTGCCAGCAGTGGACAGAGGAATCAGCCCCAGCATTTT
CASSGQRNQPQHF
>TRBV18|TRBJ2-7|.|.
TGTGCCAGCTCACCAAACCTAGCAAGCCACGAGCAGTACTTC
CASSPNLASHEQYF
>TRBV7-6|TRBJ2-2|.|once
TGTGCCAGCAGCCCCCGACTCACCGGGGAGCTGTTTTTT
CASSPRLTGELFF
>TRBV5-6|TRBJ1-1|TRBD1|.
TGTGCCAGCGGCATGACAGGGTCGAACACTGAAGCTTTCTTT
CASGMTGSNTEAFF